This T cell receptor beta chain was retrieved from a study of CD4 and CD8 cells across lung adenocarcinoma regions. TCRdb ran MiXCR on the PCR reads and lists one entry per CDR3 protein. The table records 23,000 or so distinct CDR3 sequences, approximately 53% of them present only once. Samples came from patients with localized non-small cell lung adenocarcinoma. CDR1 and CDR2 (germline): KGHDR, SFDVKD. The CDR3 contains 14 residues. The junction had 9 bases not matched to a gene; V was cut back by 9 bases and J by 8 bases. This TCR came from a male donor with lung adenocarcinoma. The CD4 and CD8 labels of this study may be unreliable. This chain links TRBV24-1 with TRBJ2-1, with 10 bases aligning to TRBD1. The sequenced sample was CD8+ T cells from the center of a lung tumor. The chain's CDR3 is CATGSDRGIDEQFF. The CDR3 DNA sequence: TGTGCCACCGGCTCGGACAGGGGGATCGATGAGCAGTTCTTC.